One and the same sample provided the 23 T cell receptor beta chains below, sequenced in a study of blood T cell repertoires in COVID-19. The method was immunoSEQ multiplex PCR; TCRdb's version includes in-frame clones alone and lacks a portion of them. The sample consists of a few hundred thousand clones, 75% to 90% of them appearing once. The sequenced sample consisted of peripheral blood. Receptors originate from a woman under 30 with acute or convalescent COVID-19.

The CDR3 is CAWEAGEGGYTF. The DNA for the CDR3 is TGTGCCTGGGAGGCAGGGGAAGGCGGCTACACCTTC. The chain carries TRBV30 and TRBJ1-2, with a weak D call TRBD1 (6 bases). V was cut by 5 bases and J by 8 bases, with 15 bases left in between. Germline V gives CDR1 GTSNPN, CDR2 SVGIG (reference sequence). This CDR3 spans 12 amino acids.

The J gene is TRBJ1-1, the V gene TRBV11-2, with D possibly being TRBD1 (5 bases). The CDR3 is 15 residues long. Germline V gene sequence: CDR1 SGHAT, CDR2 FQNNGV. The V end lost 4 bases, the J end lost 0 bases, and 12 bases lay between the germline ends. The CDR3 DNA reads as TGTGCCAGCAGCTCCCAGCTAGGGGTGAACACTGAAGCTTTCTTT. It yields the protein CASSSQLGVNTEAFF.

The chain joins TRBV6-5 to TRBJ2-1, with 10 bases identical to TRBD2. Germline assignment: CDR1 MNHEY and CDR2 SVGAGI. The CDR3 is made up of 14 amino acids. Losses at the gene ends were 7 bases for V and 7 bases for J; bases not matched to a gene: 7. The CDR3 region has the DNA TGTGCCAGCATAGGGGCTAGCGGGAGAAATGAGCAGTTCTTC. It is translated as CASIGASGRNEQFF.

CDR3 sequence (DNA): TGTGCCAGCACTCCGGGCAATCAGCCCCAGCATTTT. This codes for CASTPGNQPQHF. V usage is TRBV12-3 or TRBV12-4 and J usage is TRBJ1-5; no firm D call. The length of the CDR3 is 12 residues. The V and J ends lost 7 bases and 2 bases respectively, with 6 bases between them.

The chain is built from TRBV7-9 and TRBJ1-1; D may be TRBD1 (5 bases). V was shortened by 3 bases and J by 5 bases, with 13 bases between the two germline ends. The CDR3 runs 14 residues. Germline V gene sequence: CDR1 SEHNR, CDR2 FQNEAQ (reference sequence). DNA for the CDR3: TGTGCCAGCAGCTTTCAGGGCGCAAGGACTGAAGCTTTCTTT. Its translation: CASSFQGARTEAFF.

This clone was seen a few times. The chain uses TRBV3-1 (or the pseudogene TRBV3-2) and TRBJ1-2; D is perhaps TRBD1 (5 bases). The CDR3 totals 16 residues. The germline V gene encodes CDR1 LGHDT and CDR2 YNNKEL (reference sequence). Trimming left V 4 bases short and J 1 base short, with 16 bases between. The chain's CDR3 is CASSRVGLTVNYGYTF. The CDR3 coding sequence is TGTGCCAGCAGCCGTGTGGGGCTGACGGTTAACTATGGCTACACCTTC.

The chain carries TRBV30 and TRBJ1-1; 8 bases map to TRBD1. J was trimmed by 3 bases and V by 2 bases; bases with no gene match: 2. The CDR3 has 13 amino acids. Germline CDR1 and CDR2: GTSNPN and SVGIG (reference sequence). The CDR3 loop is CAWSLQGDTEAFF. The CDR3 coding sequence is TGTGCCTGGAGTTTACAGGGGGACACTGAAGCTTTCTTT. The whole variable domain, filled in from reference TRBV30 and TRBJ1-1, reads SQTIHQWPATLVQPVGSPLSLECTVEGTSNPNLYWYRQAAGRGLQLLFYSVGIGQISSEVPQNLSASRPQDRQFILSSKKLLLSDSGFYLCAWSLQGDTEAFFGQGTRLTVV.

V and J are TRBV9 and TRBJ1-2; D might be TRBD1 (5 bases). Germline CDR1 reads SGDLS; CDR2 reads YYNGEE. The CDR3 runs to 13 residues. Trimming removed 1 base at V and 4 bases at J, with 8 bases between. The CDR3 nucleotides are TGTGCCAGCAGCGTAACAGGAACCTATGGCTACACCTTC. This translates into CASSVTGTYGYTF.

J is TRBJ1-2 and V is TRBV13, with D possibly being TRBD1 (6 bases). The length of the CDR3 is 14 residues. Per germline, CDR1 PRHDT and CDR2 FYEKMQ (reference sequence). V was shortened by 5 bases and J by 4 bases, with 14 bases between the two germline ends. CDR3 amino acids: CASSPNRVPYGYTF. CDR3 nucleotide sequence: TGTGCCAGCAGCCCAAACAGGGTCCCCTATGGCTACACCTTC.

The chain combines TRBV6-6 with TRBJ2-7; TRBD1 aligns across 11 bases. V lost 6 bases to trimming and J lost 2 bases; unmatched junction nucleotides: 3. Germline V gene data show CDR1 as MNHNY and CDR2 as SVGAGI (reference sequence). There are 14 residues in the CDR3. The CDR3 DNA reads TGTGCCAGCAGAGGGACAGGGGGGACCTACGAGCAGTACTTC. The encoded protein is CASRGTGGTYEQYF.

V gene TRBV27 combines with J gene TRBJ2-7; D is undetermined. The length of the CDR3 is 16 residues. V lost 0 bases to trimming and J lost 0 bases, with 12 bases between them. Germline CDR1 reads MNHEY; CDR2 reads SMNVEV (reference sequence). This chain's CDR3 is CASSLSPTVSSYEQYF. CDR3 sequence (DNA): TGTGCCAGCAGTTTATCCCCCACGGTGAGCTCCTACGAGCAGTACTTC.

The genes are TRBV23-1 and TRBJ2-1, with D tentatively TRBD2 (5 bases). TRBV23-1 is annotated as an ORF whose role is uncertain. The CDR3 is 20 amino acids. V lost 5 bases, J lost 6 bases, and 32 bases lay in between. The CDR3 bases are TGCGCCAGCAGTTTGCCCCGGACGGATCCACCCCTAGCAATGATCAATGAGCAGTTCTTC. Protein sequence: CASSLPRTDPPLAMINEQFF.

The chain recombines TRBV9 with TRBJ1-4; TRBD1 aligns across 8 bases. This CDR3 has 16 residues. CDR1 is SGDLS, CDR2 YYNGEE, per germline. With V trimmed by 0 bases and J by 8 bases, 9 bases remained unmatched. In DNA form, the CDR3 reads TGTGCCAGCAGCGTAGGGACAGGGACGGGTCGGGAAAAACTGTTTTTT. Its translation is CASSVGTGTGREKLFF.

The rearrangement links TRBV19 to TRBJ2-7; no reliable D call. The V gene lost 3 bases and the J gene lost 4 bases, with 10 bases spanning the gap. Germline CDR1 is LNHDA and CDR2 is SQIVND (reference sequence). This CDR3 spans 13 amino acids. CDR3 nucleotide sequence: TGTGCCAGTAGTATCGAACTATGGTACGAGCAGTACTTC. It translates to CASSIELWYEQYF.

CDR3 sequence: CASQGTLNNEKLFF. The CDR3 DNA follows: TGTGCCAGCCAAGGGACTCTTAATAATGAAAAACTGTTTTTT. V usage is TRBV7-8 and J usage is TRBJ1-4; TRBD1 is a possible D gene (5 bases). CDR3 length equals 14 residues. Germline lookup yields CDR1 SGHVS and CDR2 FQNEAQ. Trimming pared 8 bases from V and 4 bases from J, leaving 14 bases between.

This chain joins TRBV5-1 and TRBJ1-6; 7 bases are shared with TRBD1. Germline CDR1 and CDR2: SGHRS and YFSETQ. The CDR3 is 21 amino acids. Losses at the gene ends were 0 bases for V and 9 bases for J; bases not matched to a gene: 24. The CDR3 protein is CASSLAVGFSPYGTVPSPLHF. The CDR3 coding sequence is TGCGCCAGCAGCTTGGCCGTTGGGTTCTCCCCCTACGGGACAGTTCCTTCACCCCTCCACTTT. The full variable domain, its missing parts supplied by reference TRBV5-1 and TRBJ1-6, is KAGVTQTPRYLIKTRGQQVTLSCSPISGHRSVSWYQQTPGQGLQFLFEYFSETQRNKGNFPGRFSGRQFSNSRSEMNVSTLELGDSALYLCASSLAVGFSPYGTVPSPLHFGNGTRLTVT.

This rearrangement joins TRBV5-1 to TRBJ1-2, with D unclear. The germline CDR1 and CDR2 sequences are SGHRS and YFSETQ. The CDR3 has 10 amino acids. The V end lost 2 bases, the J end lost 9 bases, and 5 bases lay between the germline ends. CDR3 in DNA: TGCGCCAGCAGCTTTGGCCGCTACACCTTC. Residues: CASSFGRYTF.

The rearrangement joins TRBV7-3 to TRBJ2-5; D might be TRBD2 (5 bases). Germline assignment: CDR1 SGHTA and CDR2 FQGTGA. Trimming shortened V by 2 bases and J by 5 bases, and 12 bases separated the two germline ends. There are 14 residues in the CDR3. The CDR3 is CASSLVGWRETQYF. The CDR3 DNA reads as TGTGCCAGCAGCTTAGTCGGTTGGAGGGAGACCCAGTACTTC.

This chain uses TRBV24-1 with TRBJ1-1, with D maybe TRBD1 (5 bases). Germline V gives CDR1 KGHDR, CDR2 SFDVKD. The CDR3 is 15 amino acids. V was clipped by 4 bases and J by 1 base, with 12 bases between them. This CDR3 reads CATSESRRGNTEAFF. CDR3 sequence (DNA): TGTGCCACCAGTGAATCTCGAAGGGGGAACACTGAAGCTTTCTTT.

J is TRBJ2-1 and V is TRBV5-1, with 8 bases matching TRBD2. CDR3 length: 16 residues. V shed 2 bases, J shed 4 bases, and the junction held 8 bases outside the gene matches. Looked up from germline, CDR1 is SGHRS and CDR2 is YFSETQ. The CDR3 protein is CASSFSSTGGYNEQFF. For the CDR3, the DNA is TGCGCCAGCAGCTTCTCATCTACGGGAGGGTACAATGAGCAGTTCTTC. The full variable domain, with the rest looked up from reference TRBV5-1 and TRBJ2-1, is KAGVTQTPRYLIKTRGQQVTLSCSPISGHRSVSWYQQTPGQGLQFLFEYFSETQRNKGNFPGRFSGRQFSNSRSEMNVSTLELGDSALYLCASSFSSTGGYNEQFFGPGTRLTVL.

The chain's CDR3 is CASGGSPRETQYF. Here the CDR3 DNA reads TGTGCCAGCGGGGGGAGTCCCAGAGAGACCCAGTACTTC. This chain uses TRBV28 with TRBJ2-5, with D maybe TRBD2 (6 bases). CDR3 length: 13 residues. V gave up 8 bases and J gave up 4 bases, with 14 bases separating them. The germline V gene has CDR1 MDHEN and CDR2 SYDVKM.

The V and J genes are TRBV28 and TRBJ2-2; unclear D gene. Germline V gene data show CDR1 as MDHEN and CDR2 as SYDVKM. CDR3 length equals 14 residues. The V gene lost 1 base and the J gene lost 5 bases, with 8 bases spanning the gap. CDR3 nucleotides: TGTGCCAGCAGTTTATCGGGTATGACCGGGGAGCTGTTTTTT. This encodes CASSLSGMTGELFF. Combining the CDR3 with reference TRBV28 and TRBJ2-2 gives the whole variable domain DVKVTQSSRYLVKRTGEKVFLECVQDMDHENMFWYRQDPGLGLRLIYFSYDVKMKEKGDIPEGYSVSREKKERFSLILESASTNQTSMYLCASSLSGMTGELFFGEGSRLTVL.

The J gene is TRBJ1-2, the V gene TRBV2, with no clear D. Germline V gene data show CDR1 as SNHLY and CDR2 as FYNNEI. V lost 6 bases to trimming and J lost 4 bases, with 12 bases between them. The CDR3 runs to 13 residues. Here the CDR3 DNA reads TGTGCCAGCAGCCCACGAGGCGCCTATGGCTACACCTTC. This encodes CASSPRGAYGYTF.